Here is one T cell receptor beta chain with its context. Its target is not known. This sample is drawn from a study of post-analysis software for immune sequencing data. General study points: Patients carried several TRBV segments more frequently than controls did, and TRBV5-6, TRBV5-1 and TRBV20-1 were among them.

Presence of unique molecular identifiers characterized the TCR beta cDNA libraries. TCRdb ran MiXCR on the PCR reads and lists one entry per CDR3 protein. This sample yields fewer than 850,000 distinct CDR3 sequences, of which roughly 29% are seen a single time; more than 0.55% belongs to the top ten. The CDR3 spans 15 residues. The germline CDR1 and CDR2 sequences are SGHTA and FQGNSA. V lost 2 bases and J lost 1, with 10 bases in between. The TCR originated in a girl under 18 with multiple sclerosis. This chain connects TRBV7-2 to TRBJ2-3; no reliable D call. The sample comprised blood. CDR3 DNA: TGTGCCAGCAGCTTACAGTCCGCAGGCACAGATACGCAGTATTTT. Its translation is CASSLQSAGTDTQYF.